This T cell receptor beta chain was recovered during a study of CD8 T cells in ankylosing spondylitis. At least ten counts were recorded for this clonotype. No antigen is known for it. The V segment lost 1 base and the J segment 6 bases; nucleotides outside the gene matches: 4. The CDR3 spans 15 residues. TCR beta libraries were made by quantitative 5'-RACE with molecular barcodes. One entry per CDR3 protein results from TCRdb running MiXCR on the 5' RACE reads. The table shows under 950,000 distinct CDR3 sequences, with over 15% occurring only once. The study, taken as a whole, reports: Matched ankylosing spondylitis synovial fluid reportedly contained a significantly enriched population of disease-linked clones. Blood of patients with ankylosing spondylitis appeared to be characterized by a TCR beta motif of several highly homologous variants.

The chain uses TRBV12-3 or TRBV12-4 and TRBJ2-1; TRBD1 matches 9 bases. The source is a male donor with ankylosing spondylitis. Sequencing used blood, either unsorted or a sorted T cell fraction (not recorded which). The DNA for the CDR3 is TGTGCCAGCAGTTTAGGGGACAGGGAGTTCAATGAGCAGTTCTTC. Translation gives CASSLGDREFNEQFF.